Following are 31 T cell receptor beta chains from one sample sequenced in a study of cytomegalovirus exposure and HLA in healthy donors. The PCR had 60 Vbeta and 13 Jbeta primers. Repertoires were generated with immunoSEQ multiplex PCR, while TCRdb's copy carries only in-frame clones and drops some. The record lists tens of thousands of clones, of which the ten most abundant hold approximately 2.9%. Sequencing input: PBMCs. Receptors originate from a man in his forties in good health and CMV-seronegative.

The chain carries TRBV5-6 and TRBJ1-1; 11 bases map to TRBD1. V lost 4 bases and J lost 4; bases outside the gene matches: 3. CDR3 size: 14 residues. Germline V gene sequence: CDR1 SGHDT, CDR2 YYEEEE. The CDR3 loop is CASSPGTGGTEAFF. Written as DNA, the CDR3 is TGTGCCAGCAGCCCAGGGACAGGGGGCACTGAAGCTTTCTTT.

The chain carries TRBV6-1 and TRBJ2-7; 7 nucleotides agree with TRBD1. Germline assignment: CDR1 MNHNS and CDR2 SASEGT. With V trimmed by 7 bases and J by 0 bases, 6 bases remained unmatched. The CDR3 has 14 amino acids. CDR3 nucleotides: TGTGCCAGCATGTTTGGGACAGCCTCCTACGAGCAGTACTTC. This translates into CASMFGTASYEQYF.

This chain connects TRBV6-1 to TRBJ1-5; 10 bases agree with TRBD1. Germline V CDR1 and CDR2: MNHNS, SASEGT. With 7 bases clipped from V and 2 bases from J, the junction kept 5 bases outside the gene matches. CDR3 size: 15 residues. DNA for the CDR3: TGTGCCAGCATGTCCGGGACAGGGGGCAATCAGCCCCAGCATTTT. Its translation: CASMSGTGGNQPQHF.

The chain carries TRBV27 and TRBJ2-5; 13 bases are a match to TRBD2. CDR1 is MNHEY and CDR2 is SMNVEV in the germline V gene (reference sequence). V lost 5 bases, J lost 5 bases, and 8 bases stayed unmatched. The CDR3 covers 16 residues. CDR3 coding DNA: TGTGCCAGCAGTACCCGACTAGCGGGGGGATCGGAGACCCAGTACTTC. This encodes CASSTRLAGGSETQYF.

The genes are TRBV5-1 and TRBJ1-6; the D is unclear. The CDR3 is 14 amino acids. Germline V gene data show CDR1 as SGHRS and CDR2 as YFSETQ. V shed 5 bases and J shed 7 bases, with 13 bases lying between them. The CDR3: CASRRGRGNSPLHF. As DNA, the CDR3 is TGCGCCAGCAGGCGAGGACGGGGAAATTCACCCCTCCACTTT.

This chain links TRBV4-1 with TRBJ2-1; the D is unclear. The V and J ends lost 1 base and 5 bases respectively, with 15 bases between them. CDR3 length: 16 amino acids. Germline CDR1 reads MGHRA; CDR2 reads YSYEKL. CDR3 coding DNA: TGCGCCAGCAGCCAAGTTTCAGGCAATTCCGACAATGAGCAGTTCTTC. Protein: CASSQVSGNSDNEQFF.

DNA of the CDR3: TGTGCCAGCAGCCAGACCCGGATAGCCGTCTATGGCTACACCTTC. As protein: CASSQTRIAVYGYTF. The V and J genes are TRBV4-2 and TRBJ1-2; D is undetermined. This CDR3 comprises 15 residues. With 3 bases removed from V and 4 bases from J, the gap between germline ends came to 15 bases. CDR1 and CDR2 (germline): LGHNA, YNFKEQ.

The gene calls are TRBV14 and TRBJ2-5; a possible D gene is TRBD2 (7 bases). The germline V and J ends were trimmed by 8 bases and 5 bases, with 18 bases remaining between them. Germline CDR1 SGHDN, CDR2 FVKESK. The CDR3 is made up of 14 amino acids. For the CDR3, the DNA is TGTGCCAGCCGTGATTCCGGGGGGCCTGAGACCCAGTACTTC. Translating gives CASRDSGGPETQYF.

V is TRBV9 and J is TRBJ2-5, with D possibly being TRBD2 (7 bases). The V gene lost 4 bases and the J gene lost 4 bases, with 26 bases spanning the gap. Germline loops: CDR1 SGDLS, CDR2 YYNGEE. The CDR3 covers 18 residues. The DNA for the CDR3 is TGTGCCAGCAGCCCCCGGGGAGGGGCGGGGGCCGGGGGAGAGACCCAGTACTTC. This translates into CASSPRGGAGAGGETQYF.

The J gene is TRBJ1-1, the V gene TRBV9, with D possibly TRBD1 on 6 matching bases. The ends were cut back, 4 bases at V and 3 bases at J, with 19 bases in the middle. The CDR3 contains 16 residues. Germline V gene sequence: CDR1 SGDLS, CDR2 YYNGEE. DNA for the CDR3: TGTGCCAGCAGCACAACGGGGGGGGCTCTTGACACTGAAGCTTTCTTT. Encoded protein: CASSTTGGALDTEAFF.

The gene calls are TRBV30 and TRBJ2-5; D is undetermined. Per the germline V gene, CDR1 is GTSNPN and CDR2 is SVGIG (reference sequence). The CDR3 has 14 residues. Trimming pared 0 bases from V and 4 bases from J, leaving 12 bases between. This CDR3 reads CAWSVSPLRETQYF. The CDR3 coding sequence is TGTGCCTGGAGTGTAAGCCCTTTGCGAGAGACCCAGTACTTC.

The CDR3: CSVDKGIGTEAFF. CDR3 DNA sequence: TGCAGCGTTGATAAGGGGATTGGGACTGAAGCTTTCTTT. The J gene is TRBJ1-1, the V gene TRBV29-1; a possible D gene is TRBD1 (5 bases). V was trimmed by 3 bases and J by 5 bases, leaving 13 bases between them. In germline, CDR1 is SQVTM, CDR2 ANQGSEA. CDR3 length equals 13 residues.

The rearrangement links TRBV5-5 to TRBJ2-5, with TRBD1 as a possible D gene (6 bases). The J call may be in error: the DNA end matches TRBJ2-7 better. Looked up from germline, CDR1 is SGHKS and CDR2 is YYEKEE (reference sequence). The CDR3 is 13 residues long. The CDR3, as DNA: TGTGCCAGCAGCTCTGGCAGGGGCTACGAGCAGTACTTC. It encodes CASSSGRGYEQYF.

CDR3 coding DNA: TGCGCCAGCAGCTTGGATATAGGGGCGGCCTATGGCTACACCTTC. Translation: CASSLDIGAAYGYTF. The chain is built from TRBV5-1 and TRBJ1-2; the D gene is possibly TRBD1 (5 bases). The length of the CDR3 is 15 residues. The germline gives CDR1 SGHRS, CDR2 YFSETQ. Trimming took off 0 bases at V and 4 bases at J, with 13 bases between the two ends.

This rearrangement joins TRBV7-3 to TRBJ2-3, with 7 bases lining up with TRBD2. V was clipped by 1 base and J by 9 bases; unmatched bases: 1. The CDR3 loop spans 12 amino acids. Germline values: CDR1 SGHTA, CDR2 FQGTGA. CDR3 sequence: CASSLMGGTQYF. DNA for the CDR3: TGTGCCAGCAGCTTAATGGGAGGGACGCAGTATTTT. The whole variable domain, remainder taken from reference TRBV7-3 and TRBJ2-3, is GAGVSQTPSNKVTEKGKYVELRCDPISGHTALYWYRQSLGQGPEFLIYFQGTGAADDSGLPNDRFFAVRPEGSVSTLKIQRTERGDSAVYLCASSLMGGTQYFGPGTRLTVL.

The genes are TRBV7-3 and TRBJ2-7; a possible D gene is TRBD2 (5 bases). From germline, CDR1 is SGHTA and CDR2 FQGTGA. The CDR3 is 13 residues long. V lost 7 bases and J lost 4, with 14 bases in between. CDR3 protein: CASTFTSWYEQYF. For the CDR3, the DNA is TGTGCCAGCACCTTTACTAGTTGGTACGAGCAGTACTTC.

The chain joins TRBV6-6 to TRBJ2-3, with D tentatively TRBD2 (6 bases). Deletions cut 5 bases from V and 1 base from J, with 10 bases between. Germline loops: CDR1 MNHNY, CDR2 SVGAGI (reference sequence). The CDR3 is made up of 14 amino acids. CDR3 in DNA: TGTGCCAGCAGTGGGACTTTCGGCACAGATACGCAGTATTTT. Its translation: CASSGTFGTDTQYF.

The chain recombines TRBV7-9 with TRBJ2-3; D possibly corresponds to TRBD2 (6 bases). Germline V gene data show CDR1 as SEHNR and CDR2 as FQNEAQ (reference sequence). This CDR3 has 12 residues. The CDR3 here is CECKRATDTQYF. In DNA, the CDR3 is TGTGAATGCAAGCGGGCCACAGATACGCAGTATTTT.

The chain is built from TRBV9 and TRBJ2-2, with D tentatively TRBD1 (5 bases). V dropped 4 bases and J dropped 1 base, with 11 bases sitting between them. The germline gives CDR1 SGDLS, CDR2 YYNGEE. This CDR3 is built from 15 residues. CDR3 region: CASSTTGVNTGELFF. The CDR3 DNA reads as TGTGCCAGCAGCACTACAGGAGTGAACACCGGGGAGCTGTTTTTT.

The gene calls are TRBV5-6 and TRBJ2-1; D is perhaps TRBD1 (6 bases). This CDR3 is built from 15 residues. Trimming took 2 bases from V and 6 from J, leaving 15 bases between them. The germline V gene has CDR1 SGHDT and CDR2 YYEEEE. The CDR3 coding sequence is TGTGCCAGCAGCTTAATTCAGCTAGGGGGCAATGAGCAGTTCTTC. Translated: CASSLIQLGGNEQFF. The variable domain in full, with the rest retrieved from reference TRBV5-6 and TRBJ2-1, is DAGVTQSPTHLIKTRGQQVTLRCSPKSGHDTVSWYQQALGQGPQFIFQYYEEEERQRGNFPDRFSGHQFPNYSSELNVNALLLGDSALYLCASSLIQLGGNEQFFGPGTRLTVL.

The chain links TRBV5-5 to TRBJ2-7; D is perhaps TRBD1 (5 bases). Between the trimmed V and J ends, which lost 0 bases and 4 bases, there was a span of 8 bases. CDR3 length equals 13 residues. Germline V gene lookup returns CDR1 SGHKS and CDR2 YYEKEE (reference sequence). The DNA of the CDR3 is TGTGCCAGCAGCTTGGCCAGGGCGTACGAGCAGTACTTC. This encodes CASSLARAYEQYF. Drawing the rest from reference TRBV5-5 and TRBJ2-7, the complete variable domain is DAGVTQSPTHLIKTRGQQVTLRCSPISGHKSVSWYQQVLGQGPQFIFQYYEKEERGRGNFPDRFSARQFPNYSSELNVNALLLGDSALYLCASSLARAYEQYFGPGTRLTVT.

V usage is TRBV10-3 and J usage is TRBJ2-3; 10 bases are shared with TRBD2. Per germline, CDR1 ENHRY and CDR2 SYGVKD. V gave up 4 bases and J gave up 4 bases; unmatched junction bases: 5. The CDR3 extends over 15 amino acids. CDR3 region: CAISGAGGLADTQYF. The DNA of the CDR3 is TGTGCCATCAGTGGAGCGGGGGGGCTGGCAGATACGCAGTATTTT.

The chain links TRBV28 to TRBJ1-5, with D possibly matching TRBD1 (6 bases). Trimming stripped 2 bases from V and 9 bases from J, with 14 bases between. Germline values: CDR1 MDHEN, CDR2 SYDVKM. The CDR3 runs to 14 residues. CDR3 sequence (DNA): TGTGCCAGCAGTTTACCGACAGGATCCCGGCCCCAGCATTTT. This codes for CASSLPTGSRPQHF.

This chain uses TRBV7-8 with TRBJ2-7; D is unresolved. Per germline, CDR1 SGHVS and CDR2 FQNEAQ. The V end lost 3 bases, the J end lost 2 bases, and 14 bases lay between the germline ends. CDR3 length: 15 amino acids. CDR3 residues: CASSFQISRPYEQYF. The CDR3 DNA follows: TGTGCCAGCAGCTTCCAAATTAGCAGACCCTACGAGCAGTACTTC. Complete variable domain (other parts from reference TRBV7-8 and TRBJ2-7): GAGVSQSPRYKVAKRGQDVALRCDPISGHVSLFWYQQALGQGPEFLTYFQNEAQLDKSGLPSDRFFAERPEGSVSTLKIQRTQQEDSAVYLCASSFQISRPYEQYFGPGTRLTVT.

The chain links TRBV19 to TRBJ1-5, with 7 positions matching TRBD1. Germline trimming cut 8 bases from V and 3 bases from J; bases unmatched to any gene: 1. This CDR3 is built from 12 residues. CDR1 LNHDA and CDR2 SQIVND come from the germline V gene (reference sequence). DNA of the CDR3: TGTGCCAGTGGACAGGTCAATCAGCCCCAGCATTTT. Protein product: CASGQVNQPQHF.

The chain couples TRBV27 to TRBJ2-1; 8 nucleotides match TRBD1. Germline V lookup: CDR1 MNHEY, CDR2 SMNVEV (reference sequence). Trimming at V came to 6 bases and at J to 6 bases, leaving 10 bases not matched to a gene. This CDR3 is built from 15 residues. CDR3 amino acids: CASRPTGASTNEQFF. CDR3 nucleotides: TGTGCCAGCAGGCCGACAGGGGCCTCGACCAATGAGCAGTTCTTC.

On this clone: Distinct nucleotide sequences in the sample also encode this CDR3. V gene TRBV4-1 combines with J gene TRBJ1-6; D unresolved. Trimming stripped 0 bases from V and 0 bases from J, with 6 bases between. CDR3 size: 16 residues. Looked up from germline, CDR1 is MGHRA and CDR2 is YSYEKL. Here the CDR3 DNA reads TGCGCCAGCAGCCAAGACCGGAGCTCCTATAATTCACCCCTCCACTTT. As protein: CASSQDRSSYNSPLHF.

V gene TRBV30 combines with J gene TRBJ1-4; D is uncertain. CDR3 length equals 12 residues. Trimming removed 3 bases at V and 3 bases at J, with 5 bases between. Looked up from germline, CDR1 is GTSNPN and CDR2 is SVGIG (reference sequence). The CDR3 spells CAWSGSNEKLFF. The CDR3 coding sequence is TGTGCCTGGAGCGGGTCTAATGAAAAACTGTTTTTT. Full variable domain (rest looked up from reference TRBV30 and TRBJ1-4): SQTIHQWPATLVQPVGSPLSLECTVEGTSNPNLYWYRQAAGRGLQLLFYSVGIGQISSEVPQNLSASRPQDRQFILSSKKLLLSDSGFYLCAWSGSNEKLFFGSGTQLSVL.

The CDR3, as DNA: TGTGCCAGCACTCCATCCCCGGGACACACCTATAATTCACCCCTCCACTTT. This encodes CASTPSPGHTYNSPLHF. This rearrangement joins TRBV2 to TRBJ1-6, with D maybe TRBD1 (6 bases). Deletions cut 7 bases from V and 2 bases from J, with 18 bases between. The CDR3 spans 17 residues. Germline CDR1 is SNHLY and CDR2 is FYNNEI.

J is TRBJ1-5 and V is TRBV2; TRBD1 matches at 11 bases. Trimming took 5 bases from V and 6 from J; bases not matched to a gene: 3. The CDR3 has 14 residues. Germline CDR1 SNHLY, CDR2 FYNNEI. The CDR3 sequence is CASSSGTGGQPQHF. The CDR3 DNA sequence: TGTGCCAGCAGTTCCGGGACAGGGGGTCAGCCCCAGCATTTT.

Frequency places this clone as medium-sized (0.01 to 0.1%). The CDR3 reads CASTQAPGSHEQYF. The CDR3 coding sequence is TGCGCCAGCACCCAAGCACCGGGTAGCCACGAGCAGTACTTC. The genes are TRBV5-1 and TRBJ2-7; D not resolved. Germline V CDR1 and CDR2: SGHRS, YFSETQ. Trimming removed 6 bases from V and 5 bases from J, with 18 bases in between. The CDR3 has 14 amino acids.